One and the same sample provided the 7 T cell receptor beta chains below, sequenced in a study of blood T cell repertoires in COVID-19. Some clones are missing from TCRdb's copy, which holds only in-frame ones; the method was immunoSEQ multiplex PCR. The sample carries approximately 50,000 clones, about 92% recorded once. The sequenced sample was peripheral blood. Every receptor here comes from a woman over 75 with acute or convalescent COVID-19.

The sample holds one count of this clone. The CDR3 DNA follows: TGTGCCAGCAGTTACTTGGGGGGGCCTGGGGCCAACGTCCTGACTTTC. It is translated as CASSYLGGPGANVLTF. The chain uses TRBV6-6 and TRBJ2-6, with D perhaps TRBD2 (7 bases). Germline CDR1 is MNHNY and CDR2 is SVGAGI (reference sequence). The V gene lost 1 base and the J gene lost 2 bases, with 9 bases spanning the gap. There are 16 residues in the CDR3.

This chain connects TRBV2 to TRBJ2-5; D call uncertain. The CDR3 loop spans 10 amino acids. Germline CDR1 and CDR2: SNHLY and FYNNEI. Trimming stripped 10 bases from V and 5 bases from J, with 8 bases between. The CDR3 nucleotides are TGTGCCACGAGGTTCGAGACCCAGTACTTC. This codes for CATRFETQYF.

This clone was detected once. V gene TRBV6-4 combines with J gene TRBJ2-1; the D gene is possibly TRBD2 (6 bases). The germline CDR1 and CDR2 sequences are MRHNA and SNTAGT. V lost 3 bases, J lost 10 bases, and 13 bases lay in between. CDR3 length: 13 residues. The CDR3 is CASSESQAGEQFF. The CDR3 DNA reads TGTGCCAGCAGTGAAAGTCAGGCGGGGGAGCAGTTCTTC.

This chain links TRBV7-6 with TRBJ2-5, with D tentatively TRBD2 (6 bases). Germline CDR1 reads SGHVS; CDR2 reads FNYEAQ. The V end lost 5 bases, the J end lost 5 bases, and 15 bases lay between the germline ends. This CDR3 region has 14 residues. CDR3 DNA: TGTGCCAGCAGCCCGAGGGAGACTAGGGAGACCCAGTACTTC. It specifies CASSPRETRETQYF.

The chain joins TRBV1 to TRBJ2-7; the table's D call, TRBD2, was not checked against the DNA. TRBV1 is a pseudogene locus. The CDR3 contains 16 residues. This CDR3 reads CTSSQRTSGVSYEQYV. CDR3 in DNA: TGCACCAGCAGCCAACGGACTAGCGGGGTTTCCTACGAGCAGTACGTC.

This chain uses TRBV4-2 with TRBJ2-3; a weak D match, TRBD2 (6 bases). Germline CDR1 reads LGHNA; CDR2 reads YNFKEQ. V was pared by 0 bases and J by 4 bases, with 11 bases between. The CDR3 is 15 residues long. The CDR3 region has the DNA TGTGCCAGCAGCCAAGAAGGGACTTTGGCAGATACGCAGTATTTT. Translating gives CASSQEGTLADTQYF.

The V gene is TRBV12-2, the J gene TRBJ1-4; the table names TRBD1, a call not compared with the DNA. TRBV12-2 is an annotated pseudogene. The CDR3 contains 13 residues. This CDR3 reads CASRLGPQGRLFF. CDR3 bases: TGTGCAAGTCGCTTGGGGCCACAGGGGCGACTGTTTTTT.